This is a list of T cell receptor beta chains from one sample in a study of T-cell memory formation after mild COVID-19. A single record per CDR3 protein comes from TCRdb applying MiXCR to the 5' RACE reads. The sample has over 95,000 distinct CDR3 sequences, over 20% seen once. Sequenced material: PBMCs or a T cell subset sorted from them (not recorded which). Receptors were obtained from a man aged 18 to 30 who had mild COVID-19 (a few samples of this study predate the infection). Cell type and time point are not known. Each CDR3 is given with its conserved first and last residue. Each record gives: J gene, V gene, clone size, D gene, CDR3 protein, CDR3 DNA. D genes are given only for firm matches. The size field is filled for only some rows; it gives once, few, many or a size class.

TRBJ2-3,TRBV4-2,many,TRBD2,CASSQEGTRFPRAQYF,TGTGCCAGCAGCCAAGAAGGGACTAGGTTCCCCCGCGCGCAGTATTTT
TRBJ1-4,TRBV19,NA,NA,CASSGRRVGEKLFF,TGTGCCAGTAGTGGAAGGAGGGTCGGTGAAAAACTGTTTTTT
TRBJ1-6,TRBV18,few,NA,CASSPASSYNSPLHF,TGTGCCAGCTCACCAGCGAGCTCCTATAATTCACCCCTCCACTTT
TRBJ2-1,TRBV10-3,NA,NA,CAISEAGQYNEQFF,TGTGCCATCAGTGAGGCGGGACAGTACAATGAGCAGTTCTTC
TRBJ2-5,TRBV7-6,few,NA,CASSLMQETQYF,TGTGCCAGCAGCTTAATGCAAGAGACCCAGTACTTC
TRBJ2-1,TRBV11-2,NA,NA,CASSGYNEQFF,TGTGCCAGCAGCGGGTACAATGAGCAGTTCTTC
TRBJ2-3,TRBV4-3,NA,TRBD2,CASSQDRRRGSTDTQYF,TGCGCCAGCAGCCAAGATCGCAGGCGGGGGAGCACAGATACGCAGTATTTT
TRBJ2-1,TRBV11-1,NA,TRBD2,CASSTTSGGSYNEQFF,TGTGCCAGCAGCACTACTAGCGGGGGCTCCTACAATGAGCAGTTCTTC
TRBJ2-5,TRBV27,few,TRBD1,CASLPPGQGLETQYF,TGTGCCAGCTTACCTCCGGGACAGGGGCTTGAGACCCAGTACTTC
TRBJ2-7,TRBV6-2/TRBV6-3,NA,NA,CASSGTELYSYEQYF,TGTGCCAGCAGCGGAACAGAACTCTACTCCTACGAGCAGTACTTC
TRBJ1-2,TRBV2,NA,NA,CASSDLDILGGYTF,TGTGCCAGCAGCGATTTGGACATATTGGGGGGCTACACCTTC
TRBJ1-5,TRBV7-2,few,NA,CASSLGVGGEDQPQHF,TGTGCCAGCAGCTTAGGCGTCGGGGGCGAGGATCAGCCCCAGCATTTT
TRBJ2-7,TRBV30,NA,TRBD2,CAWTQGLAVPYEQYF,TGTGCCTGGACCCAGGGACTAGCGGTCCCCTACGAGCAGTACTTC
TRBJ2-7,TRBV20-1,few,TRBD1,CSANDRGSSYEQYF,TGCAGTGCTAATGACAGGGGAAGCTCCTACGAGCAGTACTTC
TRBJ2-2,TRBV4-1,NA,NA,CASSQVIENTGELFF,TGCGCCAGCAGCCAAGTAATCGAGAACACCGGGGAGCTGTTTTTT
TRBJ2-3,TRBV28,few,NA,CASSDWDSSSTDTQYF,TGTGCCAGCAGTGATTGGGACTCATCTAGCACAGATACGCAGTATTTT
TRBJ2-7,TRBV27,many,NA,CASSLSGASEQYF,TGTGCCAGCAGTTTATCCGGGGCGTCGGAGCAGTACTTC
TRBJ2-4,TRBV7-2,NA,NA,CASSLGYIQYF,TGTGCCAGCAGCTTAGGATACATTCAGTACTTC
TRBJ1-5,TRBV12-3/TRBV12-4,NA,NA,CASMGGRGYQPQHF,TGTGCCAGCATGGGGGGGAGGGGGTATCAGCCCCAGCATTTT
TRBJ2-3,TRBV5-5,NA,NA,CASSFWVGVGTDTQYF,TGTGCCAGCAGCTTTTGGGTGGGTGTTGGCACAGATACGCAGTATTTT
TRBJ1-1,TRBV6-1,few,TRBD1,CASSLGQGLNTEAFF,TGTGCCAGCAGTCTAGGACAGGGGTTGAACACTGAAGCTTTCTTT
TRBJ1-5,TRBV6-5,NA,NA,CASKQRGVGGQPQHF,TGTGCCAGCAAACAGAGAGGGGTGGGAGGTCAGCCCCAGCATTTT
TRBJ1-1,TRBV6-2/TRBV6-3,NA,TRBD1,CASSYAGGLNTEAFF,TGTGCCAGCAGTTACGCAGGGGGCCTGAACACTGAAGCTTTCTTT
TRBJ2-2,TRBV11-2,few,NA,CASSPAGAANTGELFF,TGTGCCAGCAGCCCTGCTGGGGCCGCGAACACCGGGGAGCTGTTTTTT
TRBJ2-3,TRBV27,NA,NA,CASSILGTDTQYF,TGTGCCAGCAGTATCCTAGGGACAGATACGCAGTATTTT
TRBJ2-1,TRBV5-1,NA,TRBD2,CASSLWAASGGLDNEQFF,TGCGCCAGCAGCTTGTGGGCGGCTAGCGGGGGGCTGGACAATGAGCAGTTCTTC
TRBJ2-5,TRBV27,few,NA,CASSLSRVETQYF,TGTGCCAGCAGTTTATCGCGTGTCGAGACCCAGTACTTC
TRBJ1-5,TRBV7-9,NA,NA,CASSLGPDYQPQHF,TGTGCCAGCAGCTTGGGACCAGATTATCAGCCCCAGCATTTT
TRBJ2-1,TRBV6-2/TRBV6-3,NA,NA,CASRSGWLAYNEQFF,TGTGCCAGCAGGTCCGGGTGGCTAGCCTACAATGAGCAGTTCTTC
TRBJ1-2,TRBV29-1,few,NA,CSVESGLARGYTF,TGCAGCGTTGAGTCTGGGCTCGCTAGGGGCTACACCTTC
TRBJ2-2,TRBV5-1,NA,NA,CASGPAGAITDGELFF,TGCGCCAGCGGCCCTGCTGGAGCGATAACGGACGGGGAGCTGTTTTTT
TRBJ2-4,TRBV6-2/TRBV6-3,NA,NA,CASEGAKNIQYF,TGTGCCAGCGAGGGTGCCAAAAACATTCAGTACTTC
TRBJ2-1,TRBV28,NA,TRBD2,CASSFERGGGNEQFF,TGTGCCAGCAGTTTTGAGCGGGGGGGCGGAAATGAGCAGTTCTTC
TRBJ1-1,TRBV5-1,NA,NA,CASSLAEGLRQNTEAFF,TGCGCCAGCAGCTTGGCCGAGGGGCTTCGGCAGAACACTGAAGCTTTCTTT
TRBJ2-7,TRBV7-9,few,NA,CASSLDMALMEQYF,TGTGCCAGCAGCCTAGATATGGCCTTGATGGAGCAGTACTTC
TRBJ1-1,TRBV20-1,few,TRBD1,CSARGQGRLYTEAFF,TGCAGTGCTAGGGGACAGGGGCGATTGTACACTGAAGCTTTCTTT
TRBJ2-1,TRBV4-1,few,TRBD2,CASSERGANEQFF,TGCGCCAGCAGTGAGCGGGGGGCAAATGAGCAGTTCTTC
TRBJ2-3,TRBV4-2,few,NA,CASSQDGTGDWDTQYF,TGTGCCAGCAGCCAAGATGGGACGGGGGACTGGGATACGCAGTATTTT
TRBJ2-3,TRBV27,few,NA,CASSQTDTQYF,TGTGCCAGCAGTCAGACAGATACGCAGTATTTT
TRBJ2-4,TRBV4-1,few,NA,CASSQQQGGWDIQYF,TGCGCCAGCAGCCAGCAACAGGGGGGGTGGGACATTCAGTACTTC
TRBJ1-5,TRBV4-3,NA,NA,CASSQEGPRQGMHQPQHF,TGCGCCAGCAGCCAAGAGGGTCCGCGGCAGGGTATGCATCAGCCCCAGCATTTT
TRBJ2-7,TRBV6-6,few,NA,CASRLDNSVSYEQYF,TGTGCCAGCAGGCTGGACAACAGCGTCTCCTACGAGCAGTACTTC
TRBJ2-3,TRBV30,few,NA,CAWSAGTGTDTQYF,TGTGCCTGGAGTGCCGGGACGGGCACAGATACGCAGTATTTT